A selection of T cell receptor beta chains follows, all from one sample in a study of control samples from healthy donors and cancer patients. Data came from immunoSEQ multiplex PCR; TCRdb stores just in-frame clones and leaves some out. Found here are 100,000 to 150,000 clones, roughly 91% of them singletons; the top ten hold about 8.7%. Input material: blood. The receptors shown here come from a man in his forties in good health. CDR3s include the opening cysteine and the closing phenylalanine or tryptophan. The D gene is left open where the match is weak. Where a row states a size, it is once, few, many or the class of an expanded clone; other rows omit it.

D gene	clone size	J gene	V gene	CDR3 protein	CDR3 DNA
-	-	TRBJ2-5	TRBV4-1	CASSHKGGQETQYF	TGCGCCAGCAGCCATAAAGGGGGGCAAGAGACCCAGTACTTC
-	-	TRBJ1-5	TRBV9	CASSIRAESNQPQHF	TGTGCCAGCAGCATCAGGGCGGAGAGCAATCAGCCCCAGCATTTT
TRBD2	-	TRBJ2-5	TRBV4-1	CASSQVGLAGGPGQETQYF	TGCGCCAGCAGCCAAGTCGGTCTAGCGGGGGGGCCGGGTCAAGAGACCCAGTACTTC
-	-	TRBJ1-2	TRBV29-1	CSVEGPREVYGYTF	TGCAGCGTTGAAGGGCCCAGGGAGGTCTATGGCTACACCTTC
-	-	TRBJ1-1	TRBV29-1	CSPDPFSGNTEAFF	TGCAGCCCTGACCCCTTTTCTGGGAACACTGAAGCTTTCTTT
-	-	TRBJ2-7	TRBV10-1	CASSLRRSGAGQYF	TGCGCCAGCAGCCTAAGGAGGTCCGGGGCTGGGCAGTACTTC
-	-	TRBJ1-1	TRBV7-9	CASTQYRENTEAFF	TGTGCCAGCACCCAGTACCGGGAAAACACTGAAGCTTTCTTT
-	-	TRBJ1-6	TRBV6-5	CASRTLAAAGSPLHF	TGTGCCAGCAGGACCCTTGCAGCGGCGGGTTCACCCCTCCACTTT
-	-	TRBJ1-3	TRBV10-3	CATEDSGNTIYF	TGTGCCACCGAAGACTCTGGAAACACCATATATTTT
-	-	TRBJ2-7	TRBV11-3	CASSLYVFYEQYF	TGTGCCAGCAGCTTATATGTATTCTACGAGCAGTACTTC
-	once	TRBJ1-2	TRBV21-1	CASSKARTGEVYGYTF	TGTGCCAGCAGCAAAGCGAGGACAGGGGAAGTCTATGGCTACACCTTC
-	-	TRBJ2-7	TRBV21-1	CASSTQDSQSYEQYF	TGTGCCAGCAGCACCCAGGACTCTCAGTCCTACGAGCAGTACTTC
TRBD2	once	TRBJ2-3	TRBV7-2	CASSSLAGGADTQYF	TGTGCCAGCAGCTCACTAGCGGGGGGCGCAGATACGCAGTATTTT
TRBD1	-	TRBJ1-1	TRBV27	CASWDRVVTEAFF	TGTGCCAGCTGGGACAGGGTTGTCACTGAAGCTTTCTTT
-	few	TRBJ1-2	TRBV28	CASSSTPTLHGYTF	TGTGCCAGCAGTTCCACCCCCACCCTGCATGGCTACACCTTC
TRBD2	-	TRBJ2-7	TRBV12-3/TRBV12-4	CASSLAGGYEQYF	TGTGCCAGCAGTTTAGCGGGGGGGTACGAGCAGTACTTC
-	few	TRBJ1-1	TRBV7-9	CASSPRNMNTEAFF	TGTGCCAGCAGCCCCAGGAACATGAACACTGAAGCTTTCTTT
TRBD2	once	TRBJ2-2	TRBV11-2	CASSFISRGGGLTGELFF	TGTGCCAGCAGCTTTATCTCCCGAGGCGGGGGGCTCACCGGGGAGCTGTTTTTT
-	-	TRBJ2-7	TRBV6-5	CASMGLVGSYEQYF	TGTGCCAGCATGGGGTTGGTGGGTTCCTACGAGCAGTACTTC
TRBD1	-	TRBJ1-2	TRBV27	CASSLADRGQPGYTF	TGTGCCAGCAGTCTAGCAGACAGGGGGCAGCCTGGCTACACCTTC
-	-	TRBJ2-5	TRBV27	CASSSPTDPFKQETQYF	TGTGCCAGCAGTTCTCCTACCGACCCATTTAAACAAGAGACCCAGTACTTC
-	-	TRBJ1-1	TRBV19	CASRGQTEAFF	TGTGCCAGTAGGGGGCAGACTGAAGCTTTCTTT
TRBD1	-	TRBJ1-1	TRBV11-2	CASRKPGQGSTEAFF	TGTGCCAGCAGAAAACCGGGACAGGGGAGCACTGAAGCTTTCTTT
-	-	TRBJ1-6	TRBV3-1/TRBV3-2	CASSQVRDNSPLHF	TGTGCCAGCAGCCAAGTTCGGGATAATTCACCCCTCCACTTT
-	-	TRBJ1-5	TRBV10-2	CASSEKGLLINQPQHF	TGCGCCAGCAGTGAGAAGGGACTTTTGATCAATCAGCCCCAGCATTTT
TRBD1	-	TRBJ1-2	TRBV18	CASSPGDSPVYTF	TGTGCCAGCTCACCAGGGGACAGTCCCGTCTACACCTTC
TRBD1	-	TRBJ1-1	TRBV7-9	CASSLTGEVPTEAFF	TGTGCCAGCAGCTTAACAGGGGAGGTTCCCACTGAAGCTTTCTTT
-	-	TRBJ2-5	TRBV5-4	CASSSGQQETQYF	TGTGCCAGCAGCAGCGGACAACAAGAGACCCAGTACTTC
TRBD2	-	TRBJ2-3	TRBV6-2/TRBV6-3	CASSYPSSGGTDTQYF	TGTGCCAGCAGTTACCCTTCTAGCGGGGGTACAGATACGCAGTATTTT
TRBD1	-	TRBJ1-2	TRBV7-2	CASSDRGRVGYTF	TGTGCCAGCAGCGACAGGGGGCGGGTTGGCTACACCTTC
-	-	TRBJ2-2	TRBV11-3	CASSLAGELFF	TGTGCCAGCAGCTTAGCCGGGGAGCTGTTTTTT
-	-	TRBJ1-4	TRBV9	CASSVTPKGKTVF	TGTGCCAGCAGCGTCACCCCAAAGGGAAAAACTGTTTTT
-	-	TRBJ1-3	TRBV9	CASSVDPPRRTNSGNTIYF	TGTGCCAGCAGCGTAGACCCCCCGCGGCGGACTAACTCTGGAAACACCATATATTTT
-	-	TRBJ1-3	TRBV24-1	CATSDNGISGNTIYF	TGTGCCACCAGTGATAACGGGATCTCTGGAAACACCATATATTTT
TRBD1	-	TRBJ1-2	TRBV4-3	CASSRSDRANYGYTF	TGCGCCAGCAGCCGCTCGGACAGGGCTAACTATGGCTACACCTTC
-	-	TRBJ1-1	TRBV18	CASSPGTEAFF	TGTGCCAGCTCACCAGGGACTGAAGCTTTCTTT
-	-	TRBJ1-4	TRBV4-1	CASSRTTRLATNEKLFF	TGCGCCAGCAGCCGGACGACAAGACTTGCAACTAATGAAAAACTGTTTTTT
TRBD2	-	TRBJ2-2	TRBV5-5	CASSLVLAGDTGELFF	TGTGCCAGCAGCTTGGTACTAGCGGGGGACACCGGGGAGCTGTTTTTT
TRBD1	-	TRBJ1-2	TRBV29-1	CSVPGGYYGYTF	TGCAGCGTACCAGGGGGTTACTATGGCTACACCTTC
-	-	TRBJ1-6	TRBV7-9	CASSLGRGYNSPLHF	TGTGCCAGCAGCTTAGGCAGGGGTTATAATTCACCCCTCCACTTT
-	-	TRBJ1-4	TRBV5-1	CASSLAEGGREKLFF	TGCGCCAGCAGCTTGGCCGAGGGAGGCCGAGAAAAACTGTTTTTT
-	-	TRBJ2-7	TRBV6-2/TRBV6-3	CASSYSYLEQYF	TGTGCCAGCAGTTACTCCTACCTCGAGCAGTACTTC
TRBD1	-	TRBJ1-2	TRBV5-1	CASSQGQVNYGYTF	TGCGCCAGCAGCCAGGGACAGGTTAACTATGGCTACACCTTC
TRBD1	-	TRBJ1-2	TRBV5-8	CASSPGTGGSYGYTF	TGTGCCAGCAGCCCGGGGACAGGGGGATCCTATGGCTACACCTTC
-	-	TRBJ1-5	TRBV30	CAWSPRQFVYQPQHF	TGTGCCTGGAGCCCCCGACAGTTTGTGTATCAGCCCCAGCATTTT
TRBD1	-	TRBJ1-5	TRBV2	CASLRGQGIQPQHF	TGTGCCAGCCTTAGGGGACAGGGTATTCAGCCCCAGCATTTT
-	-	TRBJ1-4	TRBV27	CASSLGLGQKLFF	TGTGCCAGCAGTTTAGGGCTGGGACAAAAACTGTTTTTT
TRBD2	-	TRBJ2-3	TRBV5-1	CASSLTSGGRADTQYF	TGCGCCAGCAGCCTGACTAGCGGGGGGCGCGCAGATACGCAGTATTTT
TRBD1	-	TRBJ1-1	TRBV11-2	CASSLGRDRGRTEAFF	TGTGCCAGCAGCTTAGGTCGGGACAGGGGGCGAACTGAAGCTTTCTTT